This TCR beta chain was captured in a study of T cell responses to AZD1222 COVID-19 vaccine. Study information: Second-dose intervals of approximately 4 or approximately 12 weeks were pooled.

The repertoire was sequenced with immunoSEQ multiplex PCR; TCRdb's copy has only in-frame clones and lacks some. The sample shows over 100,000 clones, around nine tenths of them seen only once. As concerns this clone: What it binds is unknown.

This CDR3 has 17 amino acids. Germline lookup yields CDR1 SGHVS and CDR2 FQNEAQ. The J segment lost 4 bases and the V segment lost 5 bases, leaving 14 bases of the junction unmatched. Overall study results and limits: Donors were mostly white British, more females; clonal diversity possibly underestimated. The peak T cell response came first, and repertoires were sampled only after it. Variant regions that are unmutated are reportedly the target of nearly half of spike-specific TCRs.

The receptor's source is an adult in good health. The rearrangement links TRBV7-8 to TRBJ2-1; 7 positions match TRBD2. Sequenced here: peripheral blood, sampled on day 0 of AZD1222 vaccination. In DNA form, the CDR3 reads TGTGCCAGCAGCCTCAAGGGCCTAGCGGCTTCTTACAATGAGCAGTTCTTC. This encodes CASSLKGLAASYNEQFF.